Presented here are 29 T cell receptor beta chains from one specimen sequenced in a study of regulatory T cells in long-lasting Graves disease. CDR3-region Arm-PCR and iRepertoire HTBI primers produced the TCR beta libraries. One entry per CDR3 protein, called by TCRdb with MiXCR from the multiplex PCR reads. The sample has 620,000 or so distinct CDR3 sequences; roughly 15% are singletons. Time point denoted: newly diagnosed GD, antithyroid drugs for less than 3 months. After RNA was extracted from PBMCs, the TCR library was made from it. This sample was shared with a second study, whose subject was T cells in Graves' hyperthyroidism and ophthalmopathy.

The source was peripheral blood mononuclear cells (PBMCs), collected at new diagnosis, from a patient treated with antithyroid drugs. These receptors were taken from a woman aged 25 to 39 with Graves disease.

The chain has TRBV5-1 and TRBJ1-1; TRBD1 aligns across 7 bases. This CDR3 is built from 15 residues. Germline-derived CDR1 and CDR2 are SGHRS and YFSETQ. With 0 bases clipped from V and 7 bases from J, the junction kept 9 bases outside the gene matches. As DNA, the CDR3 is TGCGCCAGCAGCTTGGCATCCGGCACAGGGGTTGAAGCTTTCTTT. Residues: CASSLASGTGVEAFF.

This chain connects TRBV24-1 to TRBJ2-3; D ambiguous. Germline V gives CDR1 KGHDR, CDR2 SFDVKD. Trimming stripped 4 bases from V and 6 bases from J, with 10 bases between. CDR3 length: 13 residues. The CDR3 region has the DNA TGTGCCACCAGTGAAGGGCCCCCGGATACGCAGTATTTT. Its protein is CATSEGPPDTQYF.

This clonotype was observed a handful of times. For the CDR3, the DNA is TGTGCCAGCAGCTTCGACCAGGTAAACTCCTACGAGCAGTACTTC. Amino acids: CASSFDQVNSYEQYF. V is TRBV11-1 and J is TRBJ2-7; D is unclear. The CDR3 has 15 residues. V dropped 3 bases and J dropped 0 bases, with 12 bases sitting between them. Germline CDR1 SGHAT, CDR2 FQDESV (reference sequence).

In this sample, this clonotype turned up a few times. The chain is built from TRBV27 and TRBJ1-1; possible D gene TRBD1, 5 bases. CDR1 is MNHEY and CDR2 is SMNVEV in the germline V gene (reference sequence). The CDR3 length is 14 residues. V was clipped by 4 bases and J by 5 bases, with 14 bases between them. The CDR3 DNA is TGTGCCAGCAGTTCCCAGGGCGTGTGGACTGAAGCTTTCTTT. Residues: CASSSQGVWTEAFF.

The chain combines TRBV9 with TRBJ2-1, with a possible D match to TRBD2 (6 bases). Germline CDR1 SGDLS, CDR2 YYNGEE. V lost 3 bases and J lost 6, with 16 bases in between. The CDR3 runs to 15 residues. The CDR3 here is CASSELGGNSNEQFF. For the CDR3, the DNA is TGTGCCAGCAGCGAATTGGGAGGCAATTCCAATGAGCAGTTCTTC.

The chain employs TRBV6-2 or TRBV6-3 and TRBJ1-3; 9 bases match TRBD1. Trimming took 5 bases from V and 4 from J; bases not matched to a gene: 6. From germline, CDR1 is MNHEY and CDR2 SVGEGT. The CDR3 runs to 15 residues. CDR3 protein: CASSEQGATGNTIYF. In DNA form, the CDR3 reads TGTGCCAGCAGTGAACAGGGGGCAACGGGAAACACCATATATTTT.

The sample holds many counts of this clonotype. This sequence joins TRBV20-1 and TRBJ1-4, with D perhaps TRBD1 (6 bases). The CDR3 contains 13 residues. The germline V and J ends were trimmed by 4 bases and 7 bases, with 13 bases remaining between them. Per the germline V gene, CDR1 is DFQATT and CDR2 is SNEGSKA (reference sequence). CDR3 amino acids: CSAINREGEKLFF. The DNA of the CDR3 is TGCAGTGCTATAAACAGGGAGGGTGAAAAACTGTTTTTT.

The CDR3 loop is CASSFEGQGPYSNQPQHF. The CDR3 DNA is TGCGCCAGCAGCTTTGAGGGACAGGGTCCCTATAGCAATCAGCCCCAGCATTTT. The chain joins TRBV5-1 to TRBJ1-5; 9 positions agree with TRBD1. Germline V lookup: CDR1 SGHRS, CDR2 YFSETQ. The length of the CDR3 is 18 residues. The V and J ends lost 2 bases and 0 bases, in that order; junction bases with no gene match: 9.

The rearrangement uses TRBV5-1 and TRBJ2-3; D may be TRBD1 (8 bases). Germline V gene sequence: CDR1 SGHRS, CDR2 YFSETQ. This CDR3 spans 17 amino acids. Trimming shortened V by 2 bases and J by 10 bases, and 26 bases separated the two germline ends. The DNA of the CDR3 is TGCGCCAGCAGCTTCTCACAGGGGGGGACGGTAGAGTCTTCGCAGTATTTT. Amino acids: CASSFSQGGTVESSQYF.

This clonotype has just a few counts. The chain uses TRBV28 and TRBJ1-2, with D unclear. Germline V gene sequence: CDR1 MDHEN, CDR2 SYDVKM. Trimming removed 3 bases from V and 4 bases from J, with 9 bases in between. This CDR3 is 13 amino acids long. CDR3 sequence (DNA): TGTGCCAGCAGTTTCGGGTACCGCTATGGCTACACCTTC. Protein: CASSFGYRYGYTF.

This clonotype was detected ten times or more. The CDR3 region is CASTPAGAVGELFF. DNA of the CDR3: TGTGCCAGCACCCCAGCGGGAGCGGTCGGGGAGCTGTTTTTT. The chain recombines TRBV28 with TRBJ2-2, with 8 bases that match TRBD2. The CDR3 extends over 14 amino acids. Germline CDR1 reads MDHEN; CDR2 reads SYDVKM. The junction had 8 bases not matched to a gene; V was cut back by 7 bases and J by 7 bases.

The sample holds many counts of this clonotype. The chain is built from TRBV12-5 and TRBJ1-1; a possible D gene is TRBD1 (6 bases). Germline V gives CDR1 LGHNT, CDR2 FRNRAP. The ends were cut back, 0 bases at V and 1 base at J, with 15 bases in the middle. This CDR3 contains 17 residues. The DNA of the CDR3 is TGTGCTAGTGGTTTGGTAAAGGACAGAAACCCGAACACTGAAGCTTTCTTT. Translation gives CASGLVKDRNPNTEAFF.

This clonotype has a count of ten or more. V usage is TRBV11-1 and J usage is TRBJ1-1; no firm D call. The CDR3 is 12 residues long. Trimming pared 8 bases from V and 0 bases from J, leaving 7 bases between. Looked up from germline, CDR1 is SGHAT and CDR2 is FQDESV (reference sequence). CDR3 bases: TGTGCCAGCGAGGCCCTGAACACTGAAGCTTTCTTT. It is translated as CASEALNTEAFF.

This clonotype was seen at least ten times. The chain links TRBV20-1 to TRBJ2-3; D remains ambiguous. CDR1 and CDR2 (germline): DFQATT, SNEGSKA (reference sequence). Between the trimmed V and J ends, which lost 6 bases and 0 bases, there was a span of 13 bases. CDR3 length: 14 amino acids. In nucleotides, the CDR3 is TGCAGTGCACTTGGCACAGATAGCACAGATACGCAGTATTTT. Protein sequence: CSALGTDSTDTQYF.

Of note for this clonotype: The junction departs from the called germline gene at one end, perhaps through a read error. The chain carries TRBV9 and TRBJ2-5; D is uncertain. The CDR3 length is 13 residues. CDR1 is SGDLS and CDR2 is YYNGEE in the germline V gene. CDR3 amino acids: CASSVGGEETRYF. The CDR3 DNA reads as TGTGCCAGCAGCGTAGGTGGAGAAGAGACCCGGTACTTC.

This clonotype showed up many times. The chain couples TRBV12-3 or TRBV12-4 to TRBJ1-2; 7 bases are a match to TRBD1. Trimming at V came to 1 base and at J to 3 bases, leaving 5 bases not matched to a gene. The CDR3 runs 15 residues. The CDR3 DNA follows: TGTGCCAGCAGTTTAGGAGGGGGCAGGGACTATGGCTACACCTTC. The encoded protein is CASSLGGGRDYGYTF.

The chain recombines TRBV29-1 with TRBJ2-1, with a possible D match to TRBD2 (5 bases). The CDR3 consists of 12 residues. CDR1 and CDR2 (germline): SQVTM, ANQGSEA. The V and J ends lost 4 bases and 8 bases respectively, with 12 bases between them. Here the CDR3 reads CSVGGLPHEQFF. The DNA for the CDR3 is TGCAGCGTTGGAGGACTTCCTCATGAGCAGTTCTTC.

In this sample, this clonotype turned up a few times. The chain couples TRBV25-1 to TRBJ2-3; D is ambiguous. V shed 1 base and J shed 6 bases, with 11 bases lying between them. The germline V gene encodes CDR1 MGHDK and CDR2 SYGVNS. The CDR3 runs to 14 residues. The CDR3 coding sequence is TGTGCCAGCAGTGAATCCTTCCTGGGTGATACGCAGTATTTT. This codes for CASSESFLGDTQYF.

J is TRBJ2-1 and V is TRBV7-8; D unresolved. V dropped 2 bases and J dropped 5 bases, with 13 bases sitting between them. The V gene's germline CDR1 is SGHVS and CDR2 FQNEAQ. The CDR3 covers 15 residues. CDR3 region: CASSLRENANNEQFF. CDR3 DNA sequence: TGTGCCAGCAGCTTACGAGAGAACGCCAACAATGAGCAGTTCTTC. Looking up the rest from reference TRBV7-8 and TRBJ2-1 gives the full variable domain: GAGVSQSPRYKVAKRGQDVALRCDPISGHVSLFWYQQALGQGPEFLTYFQNEAQLDKSGLPSDRFFAERPEGSVSTLKIQRTQQEDSAVYLCASSLRENANNEQFFGPGTRLTVL.

J is TRBJ2-1 and V is TRBV20-1; the D is unclear. The DNA matches TRBJ2-5 better at its end, which makes the J call doubtful. The CDR3 loop spans 12 amino acids. The germline gives CDR1 DFQATT, CDR2 SNEGSKA (reference sequence). CDR3: CSARDPSGTQYF. In DNA form, the CDR3 reads TGCAGTGCTAGGGACCCCTCGGGGACCCAGTACTTC.

Many counts were recorded for this clonotype. This chain connects TRBV2 to TRBJ2-1; TRBD1 aligns across 7 bases. The CDR3 has 15 residues. Trimming at V came to 1 base and at J to 4 bases, leaving 4 bases not matched to a gene. In germline, CDR1 is SNHLY, CDR2 FYNNEI. The CDR3 DNA is TGTGCCAGCAGTGAAGGTTTGGACAGGTACAATGAGCAGTTCTTC. The encoded protein is CASSEGLDRYNEQFF.

The chain has TRBV7-2 and TRBJ2-2, with 7 bases fitting TRBD2. V shed 5 bases and J 4 bases; nucleotides not matched to a gene: 7. CDR3 size: 15 residues. Germline V lookup: CDR1 SGHTA, CDR2 FQGNSA. The CDR3 loop reads CASSQTSRGTGELFF. The CDR3, as DNA: TGTGCCAGCAGCCAGACTAGCCGGGGCACCGGGGAGCTGTTTTTT.

This clonotype has at least ten counts. V usage is TRBV10-3 and J usage is TRBJ1-1; unclear D gene. The germline gives CDR1 ENHRY, CDR2 SYGVKD. V lost 1 base and J 1 base, leaving 19 bases between the germline ends. The CDR3 is made up of 18 amino acids. This chain's CDR3 is CAISEYRSGGAQNTEAFF. The CDR3 nucleotides read TGTGCCATCAGTGAGTATCGATCGGGCGGAGCGCAGAACACTGAAGCTTTCTTT.

The chain links TRBV10-1 to TRBJ2-7; 9 nucleotides agree with TRBD2. Germline CDR1 and CDR2: WNHNN and SYGVQD (reference sequence). This CDR3 contains 16 residues. After removal of 4 bases from V and 5 bases from J, the junction contained 12 bases not matched to a gene. The CDR3 DNA follows: TGCGCCAGCAGTGTCGGGGTAGCGGGAGCTCGGGACGAGCAGTACTTC. It encodes CASSVGVAGARDEQYF.

The chain carries TRBV28 and TRBJ2-4; 9 bases line up with TRBD1. Per the germline V gene, CDR1 is MDHEN and CDR2 is SYDVKM. After removal of 5 bases from V and 7 bases from J, the junction contained 9 bases not matched to a gene. The CDR3 covers 15 residues. In DNA form, the CDR3 reads TGTGCCAGCAGTGGATACCGACAGGGGGTGAACATTCAGTACTTC. Its translation: CASSGYRQGVNIQYF.

There are many counts of this clonotype. The DNA of the CDR3 is TGTGCCAGCAGTCCCCTGGACAGGATGAACACTGAAGCTTTCTTT. Protein sequence: CASSPLDRMNTEAFF. J is TRBJ1-1 and V is TRBV28; 7 bases match TRBD1. From germline, CDR1 is MDHEN and CDR2 SYDVKM. This CDR3 region has 15 residues. V was pared by 5 bases and J by 0 bases, with 6 bases of the junction left unmatched.

Only a few counts were recorded for this clonotype. The chain recombines TRBV7-9 with TRBJ2-3; the D gene is possibly TRBD1 (6 bases). CDR3 size: 15 residues. Trimming cost V 5 bases and J 2 bases, with 14 bases left between them. Germline assignment: CDR1 SEHNR and CDR2 FQNEAQ (reference sequence). The CDR3, as DNA: TGTGCCAGCAGCGCCCCGGGACATAACACAGATACGCAGTATTTT. Its protein is CASSAPGHNTDTQYF.

Details on this clonotype: A clone one base away is much larger, so this may be a read error. The chain is built from TRBV29-1 and TRBJ1-2; D may be TRBD1 (5 bases). V lost 6 bases, J lost 8 bases, and 19 bases lay in between. This CDR3 has 13 residues. The germline V gene has CDR1 SQVTM and CDR2 ANQGSEA. The CDR3 bases are TGCAGCGTCTCGGGACCCTCGTCGCACGGCTACACCTTC. It translates to CSVSGPSSHGYTF.

This clonotype was counted only a few times. The genes are TRBV3-1 and TRBJ2-1; D is possibly TRBD2 (5 bases). V was clipped by 5 bases and J by 9 bases, with 14 bases between them. This CDR3 is built from 13 residues. Germline V CDR1 and CDR2: LGHDT, YNNKEL (reference sequence). The CDR3 coding sequence is TGTGCCAGCAGCAAACGGACTTTCGTTGAGCAGTTCTTC. It is translated as CASSKRTFVEQFF.